Listed below are T cell receptor beta chains from one sample, sequenced in a study of blood T cell repertoires in COVID-19. Method: immunoSEQ multiplex PCR; TCRdb's copy keeps in-frame clones and lacks some. This repertoire shows a few hundred thousand clones, 85% found once; its top ten account for about 2.7%. Sequences were obtained from PBMCs or T cells enriched from blood (not recorded which). These receptor sequences come from a woman aged 45-60 years who had recovered from COVID-19. The CDR3 runs from the conserved cysteine through the conserved F or W. Fields, in order: CDR3 protein, CDR3 length, J gene, V gene, clone size. The size of a clone is reported for some rows only, either as once, few or many, or as a class for expanded clones.

CDR3: CASSWGHPSSGYTF; length: 14; J: TRBJ1-2; V: TRBV18; size: -
CDR3: CAWSGDNRKPYEQYF; length: 15; J: TRBJ2-7; V: TRBV30; size: many
CDR3: CASSPDRDRGNSPLHF; length: 16; J: TRBJ1-6; V: TRBV3-1/TRBV3-2; size: -
CDR3: CAWIVGAGGSYEQYF; length: 15; J: TRBJ2-7; V: TRBV30; size: once
CDR3: CAISKDRNDDYGYTF; length: 15; J: TRBJ1-2; V: TRBV10-3; size: -
CDR3: CASSLGGPAKYNQPQHF; length: 17; J: TRBJ1-5; V: TRBV7-2; size: -
CDR3: CASSGNLGASSGNTIYF; length: 17; J: TRBJ1-3; V: TRBV7-2; size: -
CDR3: CASSLSLGTGELFF; length: 14; J: TRBJ2-2; V: TRBV14; size: -
CDR3: CASSLQASNTEAFF; length: 14; J: TRBJ1-1; V: TRBV5-1; size: -
CDR3: CAITGVGQGGNQPQHF; length: 16; J: TRBJ1-5; V: TRBV28; size: -
CDR3: CASMGGGNQPQHF; length: 13; J: TRBJ1-5; V: TRBV12-3/TRBV12-4; size: -
CDR3: CASSQNTGELFF; length: 12; J: TRBJ2-2; V: TRBV12-3/TRBV12-4; size: -
CDR3: CASSVGGDGYTF; length: 12; J: TRBJ1-2; V: TRBV9; size: few